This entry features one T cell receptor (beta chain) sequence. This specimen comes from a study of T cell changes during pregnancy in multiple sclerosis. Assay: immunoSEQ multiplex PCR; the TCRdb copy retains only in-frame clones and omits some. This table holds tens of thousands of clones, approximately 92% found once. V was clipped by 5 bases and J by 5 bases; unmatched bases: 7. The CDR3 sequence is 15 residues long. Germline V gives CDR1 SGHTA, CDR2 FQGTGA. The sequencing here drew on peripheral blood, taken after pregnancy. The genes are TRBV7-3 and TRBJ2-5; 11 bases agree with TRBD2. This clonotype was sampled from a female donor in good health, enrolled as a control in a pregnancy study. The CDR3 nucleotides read TGTGCCAGCAGCCGTAGCGGGAGGGCCAGGGAGACCCAGTACTTC. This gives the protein CASSRSGRARETQYF.